This T cell receptor beta chain was identified in a study of post-analysis software for immune sequencing data. Study-wide context: The study covered relapsing-remitting, secondary progressive and progressive-relapsing courses of multiple sclerosis.

Regarding this clonotype: Its matching antigen is unknown.

General observations from the study: Significantly lower normalized Chao1 diversity was seen in multiple sclerosis patients than in controls.

TCR beta cDNA libraries had unique molecular identifiers. TCRdb used MiXCR to reprocess the PCR reads, holding one entry per CDR3 protein. Counted here are about 260,000 distinct CDR3 sequences, 36% occurring once; the ten biggest clones make up around 5.2%. Input material: blood. This receptor was identified in a girl aged 10 to 17 with multiple sclerosis.

Here the CDR3 DNA reads TGCGCCAGCAGCTTTAGCGGGAGATCCGGTGAGCAGTTCTTC. As protein: CASSFSGRSGEQFF. The chain has TRBV5-1 and TRBJ2-1, with 9 bases identical to TRBD2. The CDR3 length is 14 residues. The germline CDR1 and CDR2 sequences are SGHRS and YFSETQ. The junction had 6 bases not matched to a gene; V was cut back by 2 bases and J by 9 bases.